Detailed here is one T cell receptor (beta chain). Its antigen is unknown. This sample stems from a study of identical twins. Study observations and caveats: The study found excess low generation probability among twin-shared out-of-frame alpha sequences.

Every sampled donor was Caucasian and healthy. TCRdb called the 5' RACE reads again in MiXCR, with one record for every CDR3 protein. Among about 490,000 distinct CDR3 sequences listed, 12% to 15% were seen once. The sample also formed part of further work on yellow fever vaccine responses in identical twins.

The sample was CD4+ T cells sorted from blood. The clonotype comes from a young woman in good health.

The CDR3 DNA reads as TGTGCCACCAGTGATTTGGGGGGAGGGTCCCTCGATGAGCAGTTCTTC. This translates into CATSDLGGGSLDEQFF. The V gene is TRBV24-1, the J gene TRBJ2-1; 7 bases agree with TRBD2. Looked up from germline, CDR1 is KGHDR and CDR2 is SFDVKD. CDR3 length: 16 residues. Trimming removed 0 bases from V and 8 bases from J; junction bases left unmatched: 9.